This T cell receptor beta chain was sequenced during a study of T-cell reconstitution after alpha-beta-depleted transplantation in children. Study-level points and caveats: Recipient T cells and thymic progenitors that survived gave rise to the high TCRbeta diversity observed at day 60 in some patients.

There are many counts of this clonotype. Its antigen remains unidentified. Using unique molecular identifiers, the investigators prepared the TCRbeta library. TCRdb reprocessed the PCR reads via MiXCR and lists one record per CDR3 protein. The data contain 90,000 to 150,000 distinct CDR3 sequences, under 30% of them singletons. Sequenced material: PBMCs, mostly from graft donor cells, taken 180 days after TCRalphabeta/CD19-depleted stem cell transplant. This receptor was obtained from a male patient between 2 and 10 years old who had a stem cell transplant for chronic granulomatous disease, so the T cells may come from the graft donor.

The CDR3 is CASSGGGSKDIQYF. DNA of the CDR3: TGTGCCAGCAGTGGGGGCGGGTCTAAAGACATTCAGTACTTC. V is TRBV2 and J is TRBJ2-4; D may match TRBD1 or TRBD2 (5 bases each). The V end was cut by 4 bases, the J end by 8 bases, with 15 bases between. The CDR3 is 14 amino acids. Per the germline V gene, CDR1 is SNHLY and CDR2 is FYNNEI.